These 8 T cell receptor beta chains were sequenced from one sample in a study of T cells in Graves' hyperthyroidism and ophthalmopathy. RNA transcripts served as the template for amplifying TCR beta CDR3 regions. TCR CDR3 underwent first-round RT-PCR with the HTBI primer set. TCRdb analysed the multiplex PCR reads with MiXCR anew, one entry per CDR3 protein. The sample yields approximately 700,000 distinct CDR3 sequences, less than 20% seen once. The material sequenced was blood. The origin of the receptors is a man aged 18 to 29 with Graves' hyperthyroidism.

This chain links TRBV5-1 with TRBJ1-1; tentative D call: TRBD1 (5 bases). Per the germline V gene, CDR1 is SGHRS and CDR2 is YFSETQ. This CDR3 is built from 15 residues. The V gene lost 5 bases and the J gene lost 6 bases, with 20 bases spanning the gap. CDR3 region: CASRGRVEATAEAFF. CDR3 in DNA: TGCGCCAGCAGGGGGAGGGTAGAGGCGACAGCTGAAGCTTTCTTT.

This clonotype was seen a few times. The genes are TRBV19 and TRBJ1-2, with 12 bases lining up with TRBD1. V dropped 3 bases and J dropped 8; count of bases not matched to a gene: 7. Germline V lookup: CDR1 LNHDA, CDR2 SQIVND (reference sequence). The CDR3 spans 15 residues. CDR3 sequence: CASSIGPGTGGGYTF. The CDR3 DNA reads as TGTGCCAGTAGTATCGGCCCCGGGACAGGGGGCGGCTACACCTTC.

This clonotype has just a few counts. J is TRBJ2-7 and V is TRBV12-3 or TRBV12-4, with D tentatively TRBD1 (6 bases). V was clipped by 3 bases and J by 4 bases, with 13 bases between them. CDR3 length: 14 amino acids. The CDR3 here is CASSFGTTLYEQYF. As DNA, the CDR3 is TGTGCCAGCAGTTTTGGGACAACCCTTTACGAGCAGTACTTC.

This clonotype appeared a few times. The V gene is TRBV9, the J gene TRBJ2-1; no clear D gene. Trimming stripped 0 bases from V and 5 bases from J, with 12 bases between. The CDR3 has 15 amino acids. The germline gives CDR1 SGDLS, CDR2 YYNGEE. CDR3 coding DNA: TGTGCCAGCAGCGTAGAGGGAAATTCTAACAATGAGCAGTTCTTC. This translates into CASSVEGNSNNEQFF.

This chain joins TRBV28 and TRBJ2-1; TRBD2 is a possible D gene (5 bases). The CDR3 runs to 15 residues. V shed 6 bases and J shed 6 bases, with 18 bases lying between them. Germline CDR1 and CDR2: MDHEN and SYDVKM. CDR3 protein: CASSPGNLPPNEQFF. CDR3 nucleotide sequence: TGTGCCAGCAGCCCCGGGAATTTGCCCCCCAATGAGCAGTTCTTC. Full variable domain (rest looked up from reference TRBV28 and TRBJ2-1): DVKVTQSSRYLVKRTGEKVFLECVQDMDHENMFWYRQDPGLGLRLIYFSYDVKMKEKGDIPEGYSVSREKKERFSLILESASTNQTSMYLCASSPGNLPPNEQFFGPGTRLTVL.

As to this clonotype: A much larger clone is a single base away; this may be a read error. CDR3 protein: CASTPTQTSSGELFF. DNA for the CDR3: TGTGCCAGCACCCCGACCCAAACTAGTTCCGGGGAGCTGTTTTTT. The V and J genes are TRBV2 and TRBJ2-2; tentatively, D is TRBD2 (5 bases). This CDR3 is built from 15 residues. V lost 7 bases to trimming and J lost 6 bases, with 18 bases between them. The V gene's germline CDR1 is SNHLY and CDR2 FYNNEI.

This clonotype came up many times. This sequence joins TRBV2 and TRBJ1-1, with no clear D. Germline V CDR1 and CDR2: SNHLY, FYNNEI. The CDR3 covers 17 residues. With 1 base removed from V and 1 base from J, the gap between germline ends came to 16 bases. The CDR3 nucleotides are TGTGCCAGCAGTGAAGGTGGTGGGGAAAGAGCGAACACTGAAGCTTTCTTT. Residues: CASSEGGGERANTEAFF.

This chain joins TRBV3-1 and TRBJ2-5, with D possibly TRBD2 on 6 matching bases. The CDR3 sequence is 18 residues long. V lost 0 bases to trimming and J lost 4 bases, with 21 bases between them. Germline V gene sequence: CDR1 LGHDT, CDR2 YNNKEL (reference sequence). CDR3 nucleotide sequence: TGTGCCAGCAGCCAAGAGGCCAGCGGGCCCTATTTCGGAGAGACCCAGTACTTC. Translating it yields CASSQEASGPYFGETQYF.